The 13 T cell receptor beta chains presented below share a single source sample, sequenced in a study of shared clonotypes between healthy human individuals. Measured with immunoSEQ multiplex PCR; TCRdb has only the in-frame clones, and not every one. The sample lists about 2 million clones; roughly 96% were seen once. Sequenced: naive CD4+ T cells sorted from blood. The subset is: CD45RA+ positively selected. The receptors come from a man between 18 and 35 years old in good health.

The genes are TRBV2 and TRBJ1-2, with D possibly TRBD1 on 6 matching bases. The V and J ends lost 8 bases and 3 bases respectively, with 13 bases between them. This CDR3 has 13 amino acids. Germline V lookup: CDR1 SNHLY, CDR2 FYNNEI. Written as DNA, the CDR3 is TGTGCCAGCGTAGGGGGAGTTGACTATGGCTACACCTTC. Translated, it gives CASVGGVDYGYTF.

The chain combines TRBV4-1 with TRBJ2-1, with D unclear. Germline lookup yields CDR1 MGHRA and CDR2 YSYEKL. This CDR3 has 15 amino acids. The V end lost 3 bases, the J end lost 0 bases, and 9 bases lay between the germline ends. CDR3: CASSQADRSYNEQFF. The DNA for the CDR3 is TGCGCCAGCAGCCAGGCGGACCGCTCCTACAATGAGCAGTTCTTC.

This rearrangement joins TRBV30 to TRBJ1-6; 7 bases are a match to TRBD1. The ends lost 2 bases at V and 7 bases at J; junction bases unmatched: 11. This CDR3 region has 16 residues. Germline CDR1 GTSNPN, CDR2 SVGIG (reference sequence). CDR3 residues: CAWSPTRTGGNSPLHF. CDR3 coding DNA: TGTGCCTGGAGTCCAACCCGGACAGGAGGAAATTCACCCCTCCACTTT. Complete variable domain (other parts from reference TRBV30 and TRBJ1-6): SQTIHQWPATLVQPVGSPLSLECTVEGTSNPNLYWYRQAAGRGLQLLFYSVGIGQISSEVPQNLSASRPQDRQFILSSKKLLLSDSGFYLCAWSPTRTGGNSPLHFGNGTRLTVT.

The genes are TRBV6-6 and TRBJ1-1; 7 bases align to TRBD1. After removal of 5 bases from V and 5 bases from J, the junction contained 8 bases not matched to a gene. The CDR3 is 14 amino acids. CDR1 is MNHNY, CDR2 SVGAGI, per germline (reference sequence). CDR3 DNA sequence: TGTGCCAGCAGTAGGACAGGTGAGGGAACTGAAGCTTTCTTT. It specifies CASSRTGEGTEAFF.

The V and J genes are TRBV5-1 and TRBJ2-7; 10 bases map to TRBD2. Germline V gives CDR1 SGHRS, CDR2 YFSETQ. The ends lost 4 bases at V and 3 bases at J; junction bases unmatched: 7. The CDR3 extends over 15 amino acids. CDR3 bases: TGCGCCAGCAGCCAAGGACTAGCGGAGAGCTACGAGCAGTACTTC. Encoded protein: CASSQGLAESYEQYF.

The genes are TRBV28 and TRBJ1-2; 7 bases fit TRBD1. V shed 6 bases and J 5 bases; nucleotides not matched to a gene: 6. CDR1 and CDR2 (germline): MDHEN, SYDVKM. The CDR3 loop spans 13 amino acids. The CDR3 sequence is CASSPGTEYGYTF. The CDR3 coding sequence is TGTGCCAGCAGCCCCGGGACAGAATATGGCTACACCTTC.

The count of this clone is one. This rearrangement joins TRBV2 to TRBJ1-1; D is unresolved. Germline V lookup: CDR1 SNHLY, CDR2 FYNNEI. V lost 7 bases and J 0 bases, leaving 15 bases between the germline ends. CDR3 length: 15 residues. The CDR3 DNA sequence: TGTGCCAGCATTCGCGGCGGATCCATGAACACTGAAGCTTTCTTT. Amino acids: CASIRGGSMNTEAFF. Drawing the rest from reference TRBV2 and TRBJ1-1, the complete variable domain is EPEVTQTPSHQVTQMGQEVILRCVPISNHLYFYWYRQILGQKVEFLVSFYNNEISEKSEIFDDQFSVERPDGSNFTLKIRSTKLEDSAMYFCASIRGGSMNTEAFFGQGTRLTVV.

The genes are TRBV6-5 and TRBJ2-7; the match to TRBD2 covers 14 bases. The germline CDR1 and CDR2 sequences are MNHEY and SVGAGI. After removal of 7 bases from V and 4 bases from J, the junction contained 3 bases not matched to a gene. The length of the CDR3 is 14 residues. DNA of the CDR3: TGTGCCAGCATGACTAGCGGGAGGGGATACGAGCAGTACTTC. It codes for CASMTSGRGYEQYF.

The chain joins TRBV9 to TRBJ1-1; D not resolved. CDR1 and CDR2 (germline): SGDLS, YYNGEE. This CDR3 region has 14 residues. The ends were cut back, 4 bases at V and 1 base at J, with 11 bases in the middle. CDR3 loop: CASSPGDRNTEAFF. The CDR3 nucleotides read TGTGCCAGCAGCCCCGGAGATCGGAACACTGAAGCTTTCTTT.

The chain couples TRBV2 to TRBJ1-5; D perhaps matches TRBD1 (5 bases). CDR1 is SNHLY, CDR2 FYNNEI, per germline. Trimming stripped 6 bases from V and 4 bases from J, with 10 bases between. The CDR3 loop spans 13 amino acids. The CDR3 DNA is TGTGCCAGCAGCAGACAGCAAAATCAGCCCCAGCATTTT. Its translation is CASSRQQNQPQHF.

As for this clone: At one boundary the junction diverges from the germline segment, which might be a read error. The chain employs TRBV28 and TRBJ2-7; D uncertain. Germline CDR1 reads MDHEN; CDR2 reads SYDVKM. The CDR3 consists of 12 residues. The CDR3 DNA reads TGTGCCAGCAGTCCCCCCTCAAGATCACCCCGATTC. Amino acids: CASSPPSRSPRF.

The chain couples TRBV4-2 to TRBJ2-3; D may be TRBD2 (6 bases). CDR3 size: 16 residues. Between the trimmed V and J ends, which lost 0 bases and 2 bases, there was a span of 12 bases. CDR1 and CDR2 (germline): LGHNA, YNFKEQ. The CDR3 bases are TGTGCCAGCAGCCAAGATCGGGCGGGGAACACAGATACGCAGTATTTT. Its protein is CASSQDRAGNTDTQYF.

Details on this clone: The same CDR3 can be traced to other DNA sequences in this sample. The rearrangement joins TRBV7-9 to TRBJ1-1; D gene uncertain. V gave up 2 bases and J gave up 3 bases, with 4 bases separating them. Germline V gene lookup returns CDR1 SEHNR and CDR2 FQNEAQ (reference sequence). The CDR3 consists of 12 residues. The CDR3: CASSLRDTEAFF. In DNA form, the CDR3 reads TGTGCCAGCAGCTTACGTGACACTGAAGCTTTCTTT.